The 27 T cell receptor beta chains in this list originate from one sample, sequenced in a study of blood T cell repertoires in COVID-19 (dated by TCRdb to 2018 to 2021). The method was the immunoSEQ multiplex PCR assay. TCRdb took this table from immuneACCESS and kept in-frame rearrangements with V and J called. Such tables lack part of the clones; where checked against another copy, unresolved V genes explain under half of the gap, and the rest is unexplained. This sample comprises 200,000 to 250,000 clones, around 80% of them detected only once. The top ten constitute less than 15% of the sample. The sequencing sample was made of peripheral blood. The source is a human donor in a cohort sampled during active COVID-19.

This CDR3 reads CASSTARQGRHEQYF. CDR3 sequence (DNA): TGTGCCAGCAGTACCGCACGACAGGGTCGCCACGAGCAGTACTTC. The chain links TRBV27 to TRBJ2-7, with 7 bases lining up with TRBD1. V lost 5 bases, J lost 5 bases, and 12 bases stayed unmatched. From germline, CDR1 is MNHEY and CDR2 SMNVEV (reference sequence). CDR3 length equals 15 residues.

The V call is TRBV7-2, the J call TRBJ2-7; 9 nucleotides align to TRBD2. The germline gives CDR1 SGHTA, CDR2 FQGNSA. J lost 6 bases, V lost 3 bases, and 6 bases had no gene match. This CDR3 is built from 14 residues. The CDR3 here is CASSFSGRLSEQYF. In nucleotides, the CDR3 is TGTGCCAGCAGCTTTAGCGGGAGACTATCCGAGCAGTACTTC.

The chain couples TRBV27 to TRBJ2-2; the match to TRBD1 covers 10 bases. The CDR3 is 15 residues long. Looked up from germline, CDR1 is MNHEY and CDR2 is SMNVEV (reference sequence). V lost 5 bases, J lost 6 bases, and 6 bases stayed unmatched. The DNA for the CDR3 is TGTGCCAGCAGTCCCGACAGGGGGCGCGCCGGGGAGCTGTTTTTT. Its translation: CASSPDRGRAGELFF.

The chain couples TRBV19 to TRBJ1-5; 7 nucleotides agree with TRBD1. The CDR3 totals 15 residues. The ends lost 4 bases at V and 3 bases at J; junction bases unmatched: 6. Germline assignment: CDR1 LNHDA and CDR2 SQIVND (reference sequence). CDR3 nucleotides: TGTGCCAGTAGTAGCCAGACAGGGATCAATCAGCCCCAGCATTTT. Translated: CASSSQTGINQPQHF.

The CDR3 nucleotides read TGTGCCAGCAGCCCGGACAGAACGCCTGGAAACACCATATATTTT. Protein product: CASSPDRTPGNTIYF. This chain uses TRBV5-4 with TRBJ1-3; weak D call: TRBD1 (6 bases). V lost 4 bases and J lost 2, with 13 bases in between. CDR3 size: 15 residues. The V gene's germline CDR1 is SGHNT and CDR2 YYREEE (reference sequence).

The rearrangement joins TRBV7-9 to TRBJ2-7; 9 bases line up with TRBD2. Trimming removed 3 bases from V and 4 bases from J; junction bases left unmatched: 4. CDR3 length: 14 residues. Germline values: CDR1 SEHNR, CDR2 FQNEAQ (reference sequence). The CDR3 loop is CASSFTAGGYEQYF. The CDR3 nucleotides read TGTGCCAGCAGCTTTACGGCGGGAGGGTACGAGCAGTACTTC. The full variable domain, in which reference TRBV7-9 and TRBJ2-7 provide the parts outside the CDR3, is DTGVSQNPRHKITKRGQNVTFRCDPISEHNRLYWYRQTLGQGPEFLTYFQNEAQLEKSRLLSDRFSAERPKGSFSTLEIQRTEQGDSAMYLCASSFTAGGYEQYFGPGTRLTVT.

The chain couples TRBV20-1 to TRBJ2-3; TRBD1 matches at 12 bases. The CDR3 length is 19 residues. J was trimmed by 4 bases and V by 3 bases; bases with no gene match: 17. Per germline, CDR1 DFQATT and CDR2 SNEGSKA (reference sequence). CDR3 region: CSASQPKGGTGGMADTQYF. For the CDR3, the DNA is TGCAGTGCTAGTCAACCGAAGGGGGGGACAGGGGGCATGGCAGATACGCAGTATTTT.

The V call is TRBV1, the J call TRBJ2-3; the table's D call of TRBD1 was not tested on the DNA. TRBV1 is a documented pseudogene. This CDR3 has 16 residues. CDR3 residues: CTSSQDRGTRTDTQYF. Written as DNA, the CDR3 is TGCACCAGCAGCCAAGACCGAGGGACACGCACAGATACGCAGTATTTT.

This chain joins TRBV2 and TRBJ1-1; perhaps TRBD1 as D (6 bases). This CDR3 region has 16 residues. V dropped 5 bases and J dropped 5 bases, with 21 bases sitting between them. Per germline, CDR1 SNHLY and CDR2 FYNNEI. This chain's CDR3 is CASSKQGMDGGTEAFF. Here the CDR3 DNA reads TGTGCCAGCAGTAAACAGGGCATGGATGGCGGAACTGAAGCTTTCTTT.

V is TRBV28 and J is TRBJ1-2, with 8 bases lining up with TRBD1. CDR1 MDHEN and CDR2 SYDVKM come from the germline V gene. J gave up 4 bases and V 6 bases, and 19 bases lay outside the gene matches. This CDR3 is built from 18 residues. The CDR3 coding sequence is TGTGCCAGCAGAGCCTCCGGCTGGGACAGGCTCTATTCCTATGGCTACACCTTC. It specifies CASRASGWDRLYSYGYTF.

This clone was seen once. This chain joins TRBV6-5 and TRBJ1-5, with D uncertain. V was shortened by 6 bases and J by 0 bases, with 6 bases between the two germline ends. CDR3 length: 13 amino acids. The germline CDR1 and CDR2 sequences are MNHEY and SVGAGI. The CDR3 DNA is TGTGCCAGCAGCCGGTATAGCAATCAGCCCCAGCATTTT. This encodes CASSRYSNQPQHF.

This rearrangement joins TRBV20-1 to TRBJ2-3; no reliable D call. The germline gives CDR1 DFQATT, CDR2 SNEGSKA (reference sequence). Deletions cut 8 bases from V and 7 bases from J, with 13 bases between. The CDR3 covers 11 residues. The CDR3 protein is CSPSLAYTQYF. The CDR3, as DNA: TGCAGTCCTTCATTGGCATATACGCAGTATTTT.

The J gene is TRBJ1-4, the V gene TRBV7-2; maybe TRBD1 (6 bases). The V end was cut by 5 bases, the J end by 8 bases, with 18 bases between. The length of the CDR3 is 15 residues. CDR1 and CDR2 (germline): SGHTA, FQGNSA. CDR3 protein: CASSVGTRTREKLFF. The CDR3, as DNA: TGTGCCAGCAGCGTCGGGACACGGACTAGGGAAAAACTGTTTTTT.

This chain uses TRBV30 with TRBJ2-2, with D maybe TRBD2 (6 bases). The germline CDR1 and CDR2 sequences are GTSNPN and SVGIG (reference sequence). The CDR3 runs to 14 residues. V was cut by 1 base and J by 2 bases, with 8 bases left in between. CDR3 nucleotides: TGTGCCTGGAGTGAGGGACTTAACACCGGGGAGCTGTTTTTT. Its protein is CAWSEGLNTGELFF.

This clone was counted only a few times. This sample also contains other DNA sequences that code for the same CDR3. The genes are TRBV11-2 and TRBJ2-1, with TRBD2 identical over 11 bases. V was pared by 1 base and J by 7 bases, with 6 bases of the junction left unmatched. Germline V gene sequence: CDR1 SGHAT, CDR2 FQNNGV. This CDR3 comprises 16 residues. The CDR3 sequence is CASSLVAGGPWNEQFF. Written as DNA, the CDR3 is TGTGCCAGCAGCTTAGTAGCGGGAGGGCCTTGGAATGAGCAGTTCTTC. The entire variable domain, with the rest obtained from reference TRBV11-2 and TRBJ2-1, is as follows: EAGVAQSPRYKIIEKRQSVAFWCNPISGHATLYWYQQILGQGPKLLIQFQNNGVVDDSQLPKDRFSAERLKGVDSTLKIQPAKLEDSAVYLCASSLVAGGPWNEQFFGPGTRLTVL.

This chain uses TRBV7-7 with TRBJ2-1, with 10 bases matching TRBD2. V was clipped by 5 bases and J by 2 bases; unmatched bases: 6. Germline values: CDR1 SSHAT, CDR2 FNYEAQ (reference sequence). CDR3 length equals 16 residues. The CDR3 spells CASSLLAGRAYNEQFF. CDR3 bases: TGTGCCAGCAGCCTACTAGCGGGGCGGGCCTACAATGAGCAGTTCTTC.

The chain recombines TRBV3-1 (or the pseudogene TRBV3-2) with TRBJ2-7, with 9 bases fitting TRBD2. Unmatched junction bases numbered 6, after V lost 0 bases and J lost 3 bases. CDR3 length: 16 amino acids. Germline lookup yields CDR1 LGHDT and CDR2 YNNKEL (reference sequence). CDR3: CASSQDRLAGHYEQYF. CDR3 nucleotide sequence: TGTGCCAGCAGCCAAGATAGGCTAGCGGGGCACTACGAGCAGTACTTC.

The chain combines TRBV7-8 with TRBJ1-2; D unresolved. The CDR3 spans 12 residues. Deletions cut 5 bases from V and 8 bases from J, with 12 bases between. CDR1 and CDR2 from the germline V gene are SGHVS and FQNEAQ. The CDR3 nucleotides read TGTGCCAGCAGCCAAGCATTTCAAGGCTACACCTTC. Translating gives CASSQAFQGYTF.

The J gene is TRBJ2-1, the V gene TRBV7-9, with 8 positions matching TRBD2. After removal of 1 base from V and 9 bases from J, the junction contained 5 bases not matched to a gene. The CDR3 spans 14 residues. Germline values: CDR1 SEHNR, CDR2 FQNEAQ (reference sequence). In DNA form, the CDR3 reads TGTGCCAGCAGCTTAGAAGGGACTAGTAGTGAGCAGTTCTTC. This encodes CASSLEGTSSEQFF.

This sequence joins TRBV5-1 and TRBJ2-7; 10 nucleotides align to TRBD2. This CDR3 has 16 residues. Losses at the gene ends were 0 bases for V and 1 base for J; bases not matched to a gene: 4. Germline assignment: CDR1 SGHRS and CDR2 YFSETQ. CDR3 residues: CASSLASGSMSYEQYF. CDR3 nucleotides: TGCGCCAGCAGCTTGGCTAGCGGGAGTATGTCCTACGAGCAGTACTTC.

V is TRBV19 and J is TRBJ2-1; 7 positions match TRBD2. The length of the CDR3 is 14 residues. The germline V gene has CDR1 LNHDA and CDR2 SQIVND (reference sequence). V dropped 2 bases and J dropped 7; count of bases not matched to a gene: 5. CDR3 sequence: CASSISAGRNEQFF. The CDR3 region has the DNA TGTGCCAGTAGTATATCAGCGGGAAGGAATGAGCAGTTCTTC.

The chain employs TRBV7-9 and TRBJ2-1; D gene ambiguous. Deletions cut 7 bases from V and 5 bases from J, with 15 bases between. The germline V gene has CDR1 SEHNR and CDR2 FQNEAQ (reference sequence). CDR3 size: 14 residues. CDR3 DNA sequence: TGTGCCAGCATCCCTGGGCACGGCCACAATGAGCAGTTCTTC. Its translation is CASIPGHGHNEQFF.

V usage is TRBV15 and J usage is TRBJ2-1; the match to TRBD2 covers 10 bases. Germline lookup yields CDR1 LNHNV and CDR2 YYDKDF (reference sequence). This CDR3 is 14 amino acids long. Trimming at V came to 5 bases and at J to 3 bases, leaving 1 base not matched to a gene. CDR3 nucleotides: TGTGCCACCAGCTTAGCGGGAGGCTACAATGAGCAGTTCTTC. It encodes CATSLAGGYNEQFF.

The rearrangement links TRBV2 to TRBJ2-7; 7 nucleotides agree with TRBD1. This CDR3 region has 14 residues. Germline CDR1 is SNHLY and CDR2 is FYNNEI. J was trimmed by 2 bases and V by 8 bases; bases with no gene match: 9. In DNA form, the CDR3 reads TGTGCCAGCGCCCGGGACAGCATAACCTACGAGCAGTACTTC. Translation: CASARDSITYEQYF.

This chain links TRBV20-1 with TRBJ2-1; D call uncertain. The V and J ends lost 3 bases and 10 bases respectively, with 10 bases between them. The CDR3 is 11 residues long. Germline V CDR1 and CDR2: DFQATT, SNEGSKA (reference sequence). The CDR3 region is CSARATLEQFF. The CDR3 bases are TGCAGTGCTAGGGCCACCCTGGAGCAGTTCTTC.

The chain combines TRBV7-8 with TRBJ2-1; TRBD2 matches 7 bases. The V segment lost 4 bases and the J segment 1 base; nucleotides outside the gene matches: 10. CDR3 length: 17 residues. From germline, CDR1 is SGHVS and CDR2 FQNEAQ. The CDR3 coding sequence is TGTGCCAGCAGCTCCTCATTGGGGGGGGAATCCTACAATGAGCAGTTCTTC. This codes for CASSSSLGGESYNEQFF.

CDR3 in amino acids: CASTGRLGEKLFF. The CDR3, as DNA: TGTGCCAGCACGGGGAGATTAGGGGAAAAACTGTTTTTT. This chain links TRBV28 with TRBJ1-4, with D uncertain. Germline CDR1 reads MDHEN; CDR2 reads SYDVKM. The CDR3 length is 13 residues. Between the trimmed V and J ends, which lost 7 bases and 8 bases, there was a span of 14 bases. Full variable domain (rest looked up from reference TRBV28 and TRBJ1-4): DVKVTQSSRYLVKRTGEKVFLECVQDMDHENMFWYRQDPGLGLRLIYFSYDVKMKEKGDIPEGYSVSREKKERFSLILESASTNQTSMYLCASTGRLGEKLFFGSGTQLSVL.